Listed here are 4 T cell receptor beta chains from one sample, sequenced in a study of blood T cell repertoires in COVID-19. The assay was immunoSEQ multiplex PCR, and TCRdb's table has in-frame clones only and misses some. The data show 100,000 to 120,000 clones, around four fifths seen once. Specimen: peripheral blood. The receptor set was obtained from a woman aged 40 to 49 with acute or convalescent COVID-19.

The rearrangement joins TRBV5-6 to TRBJ1-2; no definite D call. Trimming shortened V by 4 bases and J by 2 bases, and 9 bases separated the two germline ends. This CDR3 is 13 amino acids long. CDR1 and CDR2 (germline): SGHDT, YYEEEE. The CDR3 coding sequence is TGTGCCAGCAGCCCTGGCCCCAACTATGGCTACACCTTC. It is translated as CASSPGPNYGYTF.

The chain joins TRBV7-9 to TRBJ1-5; D perhaps matches TRBD1 (5 bases). Germline CDR1 reads SEHNR; CDR2 reads FQNEAQ (reference sequence). Trimming took off 5 bases at V and 2 bases at J, with 16 bases between the two ends. The CDR3 is 16 amino acids. CDR3 sequence (DNA): TGTGCCAGCAGCCCAGACGGGGGATTGGGCAATCAGCCCCAGCATTTT. It encodes CASSPDGGLGNQPQHF.

This clone has only one observation. This chain joins TRBV27 and TRBJ2-2; 9 bases fit TRBD1. CDR1 and CDR2 (germline): MNHEY, SMNVEV (reference sequence). The CDR3 is made up of 16 amino acids. With V trimmed by 5 bases and J by 1 base, 5 bases remained unmatched. CDR3 nucleotide sequence: TGTGCCAGCAGTCCTTACAGGGGGCTGAACACCGGGGAGCTGTTTTTT. Protein: CASSPYRGLNTGELFF.

The chain combines TRBV5-4 with TRBJ1-2; perhaps TRBD1 as D (6 bases). Germline V gene lookup returns CDR1 SGHNT and CDR2 YYREEE (reference sequence). This CDR3 region has 13 residues. V lost 4 bases and J lost 3, with 10 bases in between. This CDR3 reads CASSPYRDYGYTF. The CDR3 DNA reads TGTGCCAGCAGCCCGTACAGGGACTATGGCTACACCTTC.